This T cell receptor (beta chain) was observed in a study of glioma-infiltrating T cells. Whole-study context: Samples included WHO grade II oligodendrogliomas or astrocytomas and initial-diagnosis grade IV glioblastomas.

Broader study findings: Only very few CDR3 sequences appeared in both tissue and blood. Signature shared blood CDR3 motifs were enriched in low-divergence and depleted in high-divergence patients.

This clonotype was seen many times. Antigen: not known. TCR alpha and beta CDR3 regions were amplified from RNA using iRepertoire nested multiplex PCR. TCRdb called the multiplex PCR reads again in MiXCR, with one record for every CDR3 protein. The sample records about 400,000 distinct CDR3 sequences, 41% being singletons. The sample consisted of glioma tissue, nonneoplastic brain tissue, or PBMCs (not recorded which). This sequence originates from a human donor with low-grade glioma or glioblastoma, undergoing nonglioma brain surgery, or in good health (not recorded which).

In DNA form, the CDR3 reads TGTGCCAGCAGTTCCCTGGGCTGGAGAGTCTACGAGCAGTACTTC. It is translated as CASSSLGWRVYEQYF. The rearrangement links TRBV6-2 or TRBV6-3 to TRBJ2-7, with D unclear. Germline V gene lookup returns CDR1 MNHEY and CDR2 SVGEGT. The V end was cut by 4 bases, the J end by 3 bases, with 16 bases between. The CDR3 is 15 amino acids.